Below, 22 T cell receptor beta chains from the same sample are listed, as sequenced in a study of T-cell reconstitution after alpha-beta-depleted transplantation in children. Molecular barcoding with unique molecular identifiers was used for the TCRbeta library. TCRdb reanalysed the PCR reads using MiXCR and keeps one entry per CDR3 protein. The sample has 330,000 or so distinct CDR3 sequences; about 9.4% are singletons. The source material was PBMCs, sampled before TCRalphabeta/CD19-depleted stem cell transplant. The receptors derive from a boy under three years old with acute myeloid leukemia, due to receive a stem cell transplant.

J is TRBJ1-1 and V is TRBV9; 9 bases match TRBD1. Unmatched junction bases numbered 18, after V lost 0 bases and J lost 6 bases. The V gene's germline CDR1 is SGDLS and CDR2 YYNGEE. The CDR3 has 19 residues. Written as DNA, the CDR3 is TGTGCCAGCAGCGTAGCTCCAATGGGACAGGGTCCCCGGAGAGCTGAAGCTTTCTTT. Protein product: CASSVAPMGQGPRRAEAFF.

The V and J genes are TRBV6-1 and TRBJ1-1; D not resolved. Deletions cut 0 bases from V and 2 bases from J, with 7 bases between. CDR3 length equals 14 residues. Germline CDR1 is MNHNS and CDR2 is SASEGT. CDR3 amino acids: CASSEAMENTEAFF. The CDR3 region has the DNA TGTGCCAGCAGTGAAGCAATGGAAAACACTGAAGCTTTCTTT.

The sample holds a few counts of this clonotype. This chain links TRBV6-5 with TRBJ2-1, with 8 bases aligning to TRBD1. CDR1 and CDR2 (germline): MNHEY, SVGAGI. This CDR3 has 14 amino acids. After removal of 11 bases from V and 4 bases from J, the junction contained 10 bases not matched to a gene. The CDR3 protein is CASETGERYNEQFF. Here the CDR3 DNA reads TGTGCCTCCGAGACAGGGGAGAGGTACAATGAGCAGTTCTTC.

This clonotype came up a few times. The chain uses TRBV7-3 and TRBJ1-1, with a tentative D call TRBD1 (5 bases). The germline V gene has CDR1 SGHTA and CDR2 FQGTGA. V lost 1 base and J lost 0, with 9 bases in between. The CDR3 runs 15 residues. The DNA of the CDR3 is TGTGCCAGCAGCTTAAGGGGGGGTATGAACACTGAAGCTTTCTTT. Translating gives CASSLRGGMNTEAFF.

The V call is TRBV7-8, the J call TRBJ2-3; 9 nucleotides agree with TRBD1. CDR1 is SGHVS and CDR2 is FQNEAQ in the germline V gene. The CDR3 totals 16 residues. V dropped 1 base and J dropped 2; count of bases not matched to a gene: 4. The CDR3 sequence: CASSLGTGVPTDTQYF. The CDR3 DNA is TGTGCCAGCAGCTTAGGGACAGGGGTCCCCACAGATACGCAGTATTTT.

To note about this clonotype: A much larger clonotype is one base distant, so this may be a read error. The chain has TRBV12-3 or TRBV12-4 and TRBJ2-1, with D hard to call. The CDR3 sequence is 15 residues long. CDR3 protein: CASSLAQAGQNDQFF. DNA for the CDR3: TGTGCCAGCAGTTTAGCGCAAGCCGGGCAGAATGACCAGTTCTTC.

Turning to this clonotype: With a much larger clone just one base away, this may be a read error. In DNA form, the CDR3 reads TGTGCCAGCAGTGAGTCCGGGACAGGGAAGTATGGCTACACCTTC. Protein: CASSESGTGKYGYTF. The J gene is TRBJ1-2, the V gene TRBV25-1, with 9 bases lining up with TRBD1. The trim removed 3 bases at V and 5 bases at J, leaving 7 bases unmatched. The CDR3 is 15 residues long. The germline CDR1 and CDR2 sequences are MGHDK and SYGVNS.

This clonotype was seen at least ten times. V and J are TRBV4-2 and TRBJ2-7; D unclear. V lost 0 bases to trimming and J lost 2 bases, with 14 bases between them. The CDR3 has 16 amino acids. Germline V CDR1 and CDR2: LGHNA, YNFKEQ. The CDR3 coding sequence is TGTGCCAGCAGCCAAGAGGTTCGGGCGGTGGCCTACGAGCAGTACTTC. Protein sequence: CASSQEVRAVAYEQYF.

The chain uses TRBV10-3 and TRBJ2-6; D perhaps matches TRBD2 (5 bases). Germline V lookup: CDR1 ENHRY, CDR2 SYGVKD. This CDR3 spans 15 amino acids. V was clipped by 6 bases and J by 0 bases, with 9 bases between them. The DNA for the CDR3 is TGTGCCATCAGAGAAGGACTCTCTGGGGCCAACGTCCTGACTTTC. Translating it yields CAIREGLSGANVLTF.

This clonotype has at least ten counts. J is TRBJ2-1 and V is TRBV20-1, with D tentatively TRBD1 or TRBD2 (5 bases each). The length of the CDR3 is 14 residues. The germline gives CDR1 DFQATT, CDR2 SNEGSKA (reference sequence). CDR3 region: CRAGRDPNYNEQFF. The CDR3 region has the DNA TGCAGGGCGGGTCGGGACCCAAACTACAATGAGCAGTTCTTC.

This clonotype was counted a few times. The rearrangement joins TRBV6-2 or TRBV6-3 to TRBJ2-5; 8 bases are a match to TRBD2. The CDR3 is 15 residues long. The V gene's germline CDR1 is MNHEY and CDR2 SVGEGT. The ends lost 4 bases at V and 5 bases at J; junction bases unmatched: 9. This CDR3 reads CASSFGTSFAETQYF. The CDR3 DNA is TGTGCCAGCAGTTTCGGGACTAGTTTTGCGGAGACCCAGTACTTC.

This clonotype was detected many times. The rearrangement joins TRBV29-1 to TRBJ2-7, with 7 bases fitting TRBD2. The CDR3 is 13 amino acids. V gave up 4 bases and J gave up 1 base; unmatched junction bases: 4. The germline CDR1 and CDR2 sequences are SQVTM and ANQGSEA. The chain's CDR3 is CSVGGRASYEQYF. For the CDR3, the DNA is TGCAGCGTTGGTGGGAGGGCGTCCTACGAGCAGTACTTC.

This clonotype was recorded at least ten times. The chain has TRBV5-1 and TRBJ2-1; 8 bases align to TRBD2. Germline values: CDR1 SGHRS, CDR2 YFSETQ. V trimming: 5 bases; J trimming: 4 bases; junction bases outside the gene matches: 11. The CDR3 sequence is 16 residues long. The CDR3 DNA sequence: TGCGCCAGCAGGAGAAAGCGGGAGCCTGGTTACAATGAGCAGTTCTTC. Amino acids: CASRRKREPGYNEQFF.

This clonotype has more than one count but fewer than ten. The chain uses TRBV7-3 and TRBJ2-1; D is uncertain. Trimming took 5 bases from V and 2 from J, leaving 16 bases between them. The CDR3 consists of 16 residues. Germline V gene sequence: CDR1 SGHTA, CDR2 FQGTGA. The CDR3: CASSPRLVSPYNEQFF. In nucleotides, the CDR3 is TGTGCCAGCAGCCCTCGTTTGGTGAGCCCCTACAATGAGCAGTTCTTC.

This clonotype was detected many times. The chain recombines TRBV5-1 with TRBJ2-3; D is perhaps TRBD2 (6 bases). CDR3 length: 18 residues. The germline V and J ends were trimmed by 0 bases and 0 bases, with 17 bases remaining between them. Germline CDR1 reads SGHRS; CDR2 reads YFSETQ. In nucleotides, the CDR3 is TGCGCCAGCAGCTTGGGGCCCCTAGCGAGCCCTAGCACAGATACGCAGTATTTT. Translating it yields CASSLGPLASPSTDTQYF. Together with reference TRBV5-1 and TRBJ2-3, the CDR3 gives the full variable domain: KAGVTQTPRYLIKTRGQQVTLSCSPISGHRSVSWYQQTPGQGLQFLFEYFSETQRNKGNFPGRFSGRQFSNSRSEMNVSTLELGDSALYLCASSLGPLASPSTDTQYFGPGTRLTVL.

This clonotype was seen ten or more times. For the CDR3, the DNA is TGTGCCAGCAGCGTCGGGGACACTCATCAGCCCCAGCATTTT. It codes for CASSVGDTHQPQHF. The chain couples TRBV9 to TRBJ1-5; the D gene is possibly TRBD1 (6 bases). The CDR3 spans 14 residues. In germline, CDR1 is SGDLS, CDR2 YYNGEE. The ends were cut back, 2 bases at V and 5 bases at J, with 11 bases in the middle.

This clonotype was found many times. The chain has TRBV27 and TRBJ2-1; no firm D call. The CDR3 spans 15 residues. V gave up 2 bases and J gave up 2 bases, with 10 bases separating them. Germline V gene lookup returns CDR1 MNHEY and CDR2 SMNVEV (reference sequence). The DNA of the CDR3 is TGTGCCAGCAGTTTAGGGCTCGACCCCTACAATGAGCAGTTCTTC. Protein: CASSLGLDPYNEQFF.

This clonotype occurred many times. This chain links TRBV28 with TRBJ1-1; 9 bases align to TRBD1. The CDR3 extends over 15 amino acids. Germline lookup yields CDR1 MDHEN and CDR2 SYDVKM. Unmatched junction bases numbered 8, after V lost 6 bases and J lost 3 bases. This chain's CDR3 is CASSLHRGRYTEAFF. The CDR3 region has the DNA TGTGCCAGCAGCCTCCACAGGGGGCGGTACACTGAAGCTTTCTTT.

On this clonotype: Germline and junction disagree at one end, which may indicate a read error. The V call is TRBV20-1, the J call TRBJ2-4; TRBD1 matches at 9 bases. The CDR3 runs to 17 residues. Germline loops: CDR1 DFQATT, CDR2 SNEGSKA (reference sequence). CDR3: CCAREPQGARAKNIQYF. DNA of the CDR3: TGCTGTGCTAGAGAACCACAGGGGGCTAGAGCCAAAAACATTCAGTACTTC.

This clonotype showed up just a few times. The V call is TRBV12-3 or TRBV12-4, the J call TRBJ2-7; D unclear. This CDR3 is built from 13 residues. V dropped 4 bases and J dropped 3 bases, with 10 bases sitting between them. The DNA of the CDR3 is TGTGCCAGCAGTTCCTCCCCTATCTACGAGCAGTACTTC. Its translation: CASSSSPIYEQYF.

This clonotype was counted many times. The genes are TRBV29-1 and TRBJ2-5; no clear D gene. V was clipped by 7 bases and J by 5 bases, with 8 bases between them. Per the germline V gene, CDR1 is SQVTM and CDR2 is ANQGSEA. CDR3 length: 10 residues. CDR3 sequence reads: CSAESETQYF. CDR3 DNA: TGCAGCGCGGAGAGTGAGACCCAGTACTTC.

This clonotype came up many times. The chain combines TRBV29-1 with TRBJ2-2, with TRBD1 identical over 8 bases. This CDR3 is 13 amino acids long. Trimming at V came to 7 bases and at J to 1 base, leaving 2 bases not matched to a gene. Germline CDR1 and CDR2: SQVTM and ANQGSEA. CDR3 loop: CSGGTGNTGELFF. The CDR3 bases are TGCAGCGGGGGGACAGGGAACACCGGGGAGCTGTTTTTT.